A single T cell receptor (beta chain) is shown here with its context. Germline CDR1 reads SGHAT; CDR2 reads FQNNGV. Trimming removed 1 base from V and 9 bases from J, with 13 bases in between. CDR3 length: 15 amino acids. This specimen comes from a study of blood T cell repertoires in COVID-19. Overall study context: PBMCs, B-cell-depleted T cells, or T cells provided the cDNA or gDNA that made up the material.

Original handling: Amplification from reference gene primers served as the basis for estimated nucleated cell counts. TCRdb keeps only in-frame clones here, not all; method: immunoSEQ multiplex PCR. From that table come the V and J calls and clone size; the DNA was used to work out D and trimming. The sample lists roughly 160,000 clones; around 90% were seen once. The sequenced sample was peripheral blood. The chain uses TRBV11-2 and TRBJ1-6, with D perhaps matching TRBD1 (5 bases). The receptor was isolated from an older woman who had recovered from COVID-19. The CDR3 bases are TGTGCCAGCAGCTTAGGTTCGGGGGGGGGTTCACCCCTCCACTTT. This encodes CASSLGSGGGSPLHF.